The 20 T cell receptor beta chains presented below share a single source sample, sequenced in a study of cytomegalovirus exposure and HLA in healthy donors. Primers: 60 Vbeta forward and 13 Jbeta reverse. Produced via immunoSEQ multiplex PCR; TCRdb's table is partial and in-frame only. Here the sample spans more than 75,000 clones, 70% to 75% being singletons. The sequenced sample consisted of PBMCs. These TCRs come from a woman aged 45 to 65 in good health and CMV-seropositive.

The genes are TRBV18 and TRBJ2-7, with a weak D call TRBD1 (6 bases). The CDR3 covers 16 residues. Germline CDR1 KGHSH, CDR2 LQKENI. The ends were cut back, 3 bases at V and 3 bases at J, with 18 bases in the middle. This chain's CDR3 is CASSPIGTGMSYEQYF. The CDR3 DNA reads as TGTGCCAGCTCACCCATCGGAACAGGGATGAGCTACGAGCAGTACTTC.

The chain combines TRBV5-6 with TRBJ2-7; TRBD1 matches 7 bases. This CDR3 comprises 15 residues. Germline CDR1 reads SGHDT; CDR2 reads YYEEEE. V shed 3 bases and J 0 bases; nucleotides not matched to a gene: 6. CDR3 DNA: TGTGCCAGCAGCTCATCGACAGGGCTCTCCTACGAGCAGTACTTC. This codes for CASSSSTGLSYEQYF.

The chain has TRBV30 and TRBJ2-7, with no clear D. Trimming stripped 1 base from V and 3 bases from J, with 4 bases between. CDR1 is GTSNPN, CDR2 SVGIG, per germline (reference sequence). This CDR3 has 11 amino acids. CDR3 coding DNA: TGTGCCTGGAGTGGACTCTACGAGCAGTACTTC. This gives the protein CAWSGLYEQYF.

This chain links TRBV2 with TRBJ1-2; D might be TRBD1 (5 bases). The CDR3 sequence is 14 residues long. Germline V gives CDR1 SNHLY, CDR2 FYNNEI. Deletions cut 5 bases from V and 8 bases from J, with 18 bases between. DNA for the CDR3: TGTGCCAGCAGTAGGGCCCAGGGAATTGGGGGCTACACCTTC. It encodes CASSRAQGIGGYTF.

The CDR3 here is CASRATVSYEQYF. The CDR3 region has the DNA TGTGCCAGCAGAGCGACAGTATCCTACGAGCAGTACTTC. This chain connects TRBV6-6 to TRBJ2-7, with a weak D call TRBD1 (5 bases). CDR3 size: 13 residues. In germline, CDR1 is MNHNY, CDR2 SVGAGI (reference sequence). Trimming stripped 6 bases from V and 1 base from J, with 10 bases between.

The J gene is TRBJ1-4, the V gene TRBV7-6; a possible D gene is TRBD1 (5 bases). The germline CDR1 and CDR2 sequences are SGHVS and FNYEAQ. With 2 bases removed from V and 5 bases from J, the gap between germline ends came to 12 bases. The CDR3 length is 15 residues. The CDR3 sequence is CASSLRGMGNEKLFF. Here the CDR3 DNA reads TGTGCCAGCAGCTTACGGGGGATGGGGAATGAAAAACTGTTTTTT. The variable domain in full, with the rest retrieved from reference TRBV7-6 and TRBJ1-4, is GAGVSQSPRYKVTKRGQDVALRCDPISGHVSLYWYRQALGQGPEFLTYFNYEAQQDKSGLPNDRFSAERPEGSISTLTIQRTEQRDSAMYRCASSLRGMGNEKLFFGSGTQLSVL.

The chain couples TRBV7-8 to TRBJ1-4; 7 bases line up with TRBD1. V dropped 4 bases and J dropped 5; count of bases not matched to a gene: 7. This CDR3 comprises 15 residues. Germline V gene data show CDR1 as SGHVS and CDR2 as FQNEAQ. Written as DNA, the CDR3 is TGTGCCAGCAGCTCACTGGGGACAGCCAATGAAAAACTGTTTTTT. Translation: CASSSLGTANEKLFF.

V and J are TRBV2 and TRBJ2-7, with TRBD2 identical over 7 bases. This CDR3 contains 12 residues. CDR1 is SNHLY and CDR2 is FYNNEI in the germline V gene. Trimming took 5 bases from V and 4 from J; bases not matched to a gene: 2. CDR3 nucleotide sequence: TGTGCCAGCAGTCTCGGGAGGTACGAGCAGTACTTC. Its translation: CASSLGRYEQYF.

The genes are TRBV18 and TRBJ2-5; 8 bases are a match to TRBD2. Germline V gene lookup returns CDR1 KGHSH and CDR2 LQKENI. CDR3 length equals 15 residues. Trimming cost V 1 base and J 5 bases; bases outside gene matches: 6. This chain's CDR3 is CASSPHGLAQETQYF. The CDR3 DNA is TGTGCCAGCTCACCACACGGACTAGCCCAGGAGACCCAGTACTTC.

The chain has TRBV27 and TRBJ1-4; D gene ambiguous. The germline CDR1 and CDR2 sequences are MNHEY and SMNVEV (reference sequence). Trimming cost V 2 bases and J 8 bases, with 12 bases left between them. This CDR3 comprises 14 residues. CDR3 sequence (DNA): TGTGCCAGCAGTTTAAAGGCCCGGGAGGAAAAACTGTTTTTT. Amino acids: CASSLKAREEKLFF.

The CDR3, as DNA: TGCGCCAGCAGTCTTTCTAGCGGGGGCACCGGGGAGCTGTTTTTT. Protein sequence: CASSLSSGGTGELFF. The chain links TRBV10-1 to TRBJ2-2, with 10 bases identical to TRBD2. Trimming at V came to 5 bases and at J to 4 bases, leaving 4 bases not matched to a gene. Germline assignment: CDR1 WNHNN and CDR2 SYGVQD (reference sequence). The CDR3 contains 15 residues.

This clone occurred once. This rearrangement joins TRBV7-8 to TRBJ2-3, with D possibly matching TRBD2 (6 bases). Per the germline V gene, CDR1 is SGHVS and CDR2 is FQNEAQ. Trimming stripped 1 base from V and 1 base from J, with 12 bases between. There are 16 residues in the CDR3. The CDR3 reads CASSLGRLVRTDTQYF. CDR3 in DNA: TGTGCCAGCAGCTTAGGAAGACTAGTTCGCACAGATACGCAGTATTTT.

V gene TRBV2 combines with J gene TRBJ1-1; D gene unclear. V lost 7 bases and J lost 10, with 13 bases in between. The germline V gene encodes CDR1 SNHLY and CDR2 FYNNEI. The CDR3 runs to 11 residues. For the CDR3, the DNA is TGTGCCAGCATTAACTTGGAGGGAGCTTTCTTT. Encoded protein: CASINLEGAFF.

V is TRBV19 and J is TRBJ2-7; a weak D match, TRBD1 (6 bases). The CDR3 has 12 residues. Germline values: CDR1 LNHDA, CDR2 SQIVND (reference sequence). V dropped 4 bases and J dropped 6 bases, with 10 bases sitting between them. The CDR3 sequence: CASSNRAGEQYF. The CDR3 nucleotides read TGTGCCAGTAGTAACAGGGCGGGCGAGCAGTACTTC. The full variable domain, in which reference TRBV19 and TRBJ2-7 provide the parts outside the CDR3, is DGGITQSPKYLFRKEGQNVTLSCEQNLNHDAMYWYRQDPGQGLRLIYYSQIVNDFQKGDIAEGYSVSREKKESFPLTVTSAQKNPTAFYLCASSNRAGEQYFGPGTRLTVT.

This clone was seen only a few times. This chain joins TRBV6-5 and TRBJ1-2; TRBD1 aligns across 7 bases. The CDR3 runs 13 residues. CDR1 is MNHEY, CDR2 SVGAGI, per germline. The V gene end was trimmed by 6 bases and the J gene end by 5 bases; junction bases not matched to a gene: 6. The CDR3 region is CASRNRGLYGYTF. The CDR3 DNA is TGTGCCAGCAGGAACAGGGGATTATATGGCTACACCTTC.

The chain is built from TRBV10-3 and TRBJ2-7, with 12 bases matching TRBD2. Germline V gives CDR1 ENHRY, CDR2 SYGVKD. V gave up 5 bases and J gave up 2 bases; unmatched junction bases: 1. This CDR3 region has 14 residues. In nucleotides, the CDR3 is TGTGCCATCAGTCTAGCGGGAGGGCCCTACGAGCAGTACTTC. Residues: CAISLAGGPYEQYF.

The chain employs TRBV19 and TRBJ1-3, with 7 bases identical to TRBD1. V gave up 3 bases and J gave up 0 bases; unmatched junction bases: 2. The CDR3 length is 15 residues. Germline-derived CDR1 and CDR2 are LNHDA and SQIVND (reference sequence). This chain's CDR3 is CASSMDRFSGNTIYF. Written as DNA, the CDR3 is TGTGCCAGTAGTATGGACAGGTTCTCTGGAAACACCATATATTTT.

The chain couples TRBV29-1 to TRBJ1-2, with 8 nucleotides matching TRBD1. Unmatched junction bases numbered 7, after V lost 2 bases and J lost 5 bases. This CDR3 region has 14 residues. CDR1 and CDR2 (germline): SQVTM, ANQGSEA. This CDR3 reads CSVEQQGDLYGYTF. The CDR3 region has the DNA TGCAGCGTTGAACAACAGGGGGACCTTTATGGCTACACCTTC.

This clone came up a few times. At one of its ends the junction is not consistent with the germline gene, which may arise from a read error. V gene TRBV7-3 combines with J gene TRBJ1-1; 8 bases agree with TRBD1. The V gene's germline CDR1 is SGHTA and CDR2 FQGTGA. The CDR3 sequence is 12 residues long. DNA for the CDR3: TGTGCCAGCAGCCCTGGACAGGGTGAATCTTTCTTT. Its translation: CASSPGQGESFF.

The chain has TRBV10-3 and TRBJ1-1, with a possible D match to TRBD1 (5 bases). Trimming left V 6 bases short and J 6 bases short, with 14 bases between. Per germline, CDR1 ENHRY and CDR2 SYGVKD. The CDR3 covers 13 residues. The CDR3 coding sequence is TGTGCCATCAGAAGGGACTTTGACGCTGAAGCTTTCTTT. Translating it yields CAIRRDFDAEAFF.